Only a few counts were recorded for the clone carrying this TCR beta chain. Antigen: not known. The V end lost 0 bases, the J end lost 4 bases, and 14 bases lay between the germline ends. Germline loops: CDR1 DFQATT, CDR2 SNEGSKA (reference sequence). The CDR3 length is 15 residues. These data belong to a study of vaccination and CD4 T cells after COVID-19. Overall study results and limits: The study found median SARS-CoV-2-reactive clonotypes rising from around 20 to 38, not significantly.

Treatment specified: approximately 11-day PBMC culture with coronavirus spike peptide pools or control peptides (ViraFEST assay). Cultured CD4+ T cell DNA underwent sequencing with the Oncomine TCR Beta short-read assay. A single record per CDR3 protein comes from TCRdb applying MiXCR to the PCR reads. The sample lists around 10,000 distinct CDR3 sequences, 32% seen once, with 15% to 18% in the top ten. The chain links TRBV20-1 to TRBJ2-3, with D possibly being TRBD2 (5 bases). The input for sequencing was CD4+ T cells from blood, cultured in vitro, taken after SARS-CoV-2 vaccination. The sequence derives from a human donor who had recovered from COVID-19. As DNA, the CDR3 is TGCAGTGCTAGAGATACCGGGGTAAGCCCAGATACGCAGTATTTT. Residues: CSARDTGVSPDTQYF.